The present TCR beta chain was sequenced within a study of Ad26.COV2.S vaccination and SARS-CoV-2 variants. For the study at large: Once, or twice with 56 days between doses, Ad26.COV2.S was given intramuscularly. Study-wide points: Individuals receiving vaccine had higher spike-specific TCR breadth than placebo recipients did.

The table lists this clone with a count of one. Its antigen is not identified. Treatment given: over 15 received Ad26.COV2.S at low or high dose, single or two shots; about five received placebo; per-sample allocation not given. On day 63 after the first injection, vaccine and placebo recipients gave samples. This CDR3 spans 16 amino acids. The germline CDR1 and CDR2 sequences are SQVTM and ANQGSEA. The V and J ends lost 3 bases and 5 bases respectively, with 22 bases between them. Clones were sequenced by immunoSEQ multiplex PCR, and TCRdb holds only the in-frame ones, with some missing. Of around 300,000 clones listed, 88% were seen once; the top ten hold approximately 5.9%.

The sequence came from a person aged 18 to 65 who received the Ad26.COV2.S COVID-19 vaccine or a placebo. V and J are TRBV29-1 and TRBJ1-1; D is unclear. The sample here was peripheral blood, taken in a trial of Ad26.COV2.S vaccine versus placebo. CDR3 DNA: TGCAGCGTTGAGGGATCGCCAAAGACCTCGAAGACTGAAGCTTTCTTT. Residues: CSVEGSPKTSKTEAFF.